The next 9 T cell receptor beta chains were all read from a single sample in a study of graft-versus-host responses after intestinal transplantation. Here immunoSEQ multiplex PCR was the method, and the copy in TCRdb shows in-frame clones only, minus some. The data contain over 75,000 clones, about nine tenths of them singletons. No antigen is known for these receptors. The material was unstimulated CD8+ T cells sorted from spleen or lymph node cells, obtained before transplant. These receptors were obtained from a human donor who was the organ donor for an intestinal transplant.

This clone appeared once. The V and J genes are TRBV29-1 and TRBJ2-5; TRBD1 agrees at 10 bases. J was trimmed by 1 base and V by 7 bases; bases with no gene match: 3. Germline loops: CDR1 SQVTM, CDR2 ANQGSEA. The CDR3 sequence is 13 residues long. This chain's CDR3 is CSAWTGGQETQYF. The CDR3 DNA reads as TGCAGCGCCTGGACAGGGGGCCAAGAGACCCAGTACTTC.

The chain joins TRBV6-5 to TRBJ2-3, with unresolved D. V was shortened by 4 bases and J by 0 bases, with 8 bases between the two germline ends. The germline CDR1 and CDR2 sequences are MNHEY and SVGAGI. The CDR3 spans 14 residues. Here the CDR3 DNA reads TGTGCCAGCAGTTCTCATTTCAGCACAGATACGCAGTATTTT. It is translated as CASSSHFSTDTQYF.

CDR3 loop: CAAHRSQSGASEQYF. DNA for the CDR3: TGTGCCGCTCACCGATCCCAGAGCGGAGCCAGCGAGCAGTACTTC. The chain recombines TRBV6-1 with TRBJ2-7, with TRBD2 as a possible D gene (5 bases). The CDR3 has 15 amino acids. Deletions cut 11 bases from V and 6 bases from J, with 26 bases between. Germline lookup yields CDR1 MNHNS and CDR2 SASEGT.

This rearrangement joins TRBV5-1 to TRBJ1-1; TRBD1 agrees at 11 bases. The ends lost 4 bases at V and 4 bases at J; junction bases unmatched: 3. The CDR3 runs 14 residues. Per germline, CDR1 SGHRS and CDR2 YFSETQ. CDR3 protein: CASSPGQGGTEAFF. As DNA, the CDR3 is TGCGCCAGCAGCCCGGGACAGGGGGGCACTGAAGCTTTCTTT.

This chain connects TRBV7-9 to TRBJ1-2, with D hard to call. The CDR3 runs to 17 residues. CDR1 is SEHNR and CDR2 is FQNEAQ in the germline V gene (reference sequence). Trimming removed 8 bases from V and 2 bases from J, with 24 bases in between. CDR3 DNA: TGTGCCAGCCTCCCTCTCTGGCTGCGGAGAGAAAACTATGGCTACACCTTC. Translating it yields CASLPLWLRRENYGYTF. Filled out from reference TRBV7-9 and TRBJ1-2, the complete variable domain reads DTGVSQNPRHKITKRGQNVTFRCDPISEHNRLYWYRQTLGQGPEFLTYFQNEAQLEKSRLLSDRFSAERPKGSFSTLEIQRTEQGDSAMYLCASLPLWLRRENYGYTFGSGTRLTVV.

This clone was seen a single time. Other DNA sequences in the sample encode the same CDR3. The genes are TRBV27 and TRBJ1-6; D gene uncertain. The CDR3 is 12 amino acids. Germline V gene sequence: CDR1 MNHEY, CDR2 SMNVEV (reference sequence). V was cut by 4 bases and J by 4 bases, with 2 bases left in between. Here the CDR3 DNA reads TGTGCCAGCAGTTCTTATAATTCACCCCTCCACTTT. This translates into CASSSYNSPLHF.

The gene calls are TRBV9 and TRBJ2-2; 9 bases map to TRBD2. The germline V gene has CDR1 SGDLS and CDR2 YYNGEE. The J segment lost 7 bases and the V segment lost 3 bases, leaving 13 bases of the junction unmatched. The CDR3 has 17 amino acids. Here the CDR3 reads CASSAPREGFRVGELFF. In DNA form, the CDR3 reads TGTGCCAGCAGCGCCCCGCGGGAGGGGTTTCGGGTCGGGGAGCTGTTTTTT.

This chain connects TRBV6-1 to TRBJ1-2; D is possibly TRBD1 (6 bases). The CDR3 consists of 15 residues. Per germline, CDR1 MNHNS and CDR2 SASEGT. Trimming took 4 bases from V and 8 from J, leaving 20 bases between them. The CDR3 loop is CASSGRDTLYWGYTF. The CDR3 DNA follows: TGTGCCAGCAGTGGCCGGGACACCCTCTATTGGGGCTACACCTTC.

In DNA form, the CDR3 reads TGTGCCAGCAGCCAGGGACCCCGGCACACCTTC. This sequence encodes CASSQGPRHTF. V gene TRBV5-4 combines with J gene TRBJ1-2, with D tentatively TRBD1 (5 bases). The V gene's germline CDR1 is SGHNT and CDR2 YYREEE (reference sequence). The CDR3 is 11 amino acids. V was trimmed by 4 bases and J by 12 bases, leaving 13 bases between them.